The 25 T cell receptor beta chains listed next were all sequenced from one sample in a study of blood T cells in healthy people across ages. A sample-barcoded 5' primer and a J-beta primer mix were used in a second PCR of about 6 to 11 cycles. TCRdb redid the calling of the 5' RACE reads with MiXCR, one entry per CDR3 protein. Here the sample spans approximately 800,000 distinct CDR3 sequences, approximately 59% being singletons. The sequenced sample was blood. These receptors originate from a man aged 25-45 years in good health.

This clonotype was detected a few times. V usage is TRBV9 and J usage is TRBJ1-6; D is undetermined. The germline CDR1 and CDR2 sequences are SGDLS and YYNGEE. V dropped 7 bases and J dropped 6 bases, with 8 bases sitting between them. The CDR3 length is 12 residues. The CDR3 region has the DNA TGTGCCAGCGGCGGGTTTAATTCACCCCTCCACTTT. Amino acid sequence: CASGGFNSPLHF.

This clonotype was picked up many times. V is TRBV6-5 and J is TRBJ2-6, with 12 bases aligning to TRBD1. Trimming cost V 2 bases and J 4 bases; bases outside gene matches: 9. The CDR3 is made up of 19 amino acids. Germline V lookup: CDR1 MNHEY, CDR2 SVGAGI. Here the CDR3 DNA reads TGTGCCAGCAGTTACAGGATACGGGACAGGGGGCTCGGGGCCAACGTCCTGACTTTC. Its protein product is CASSYRIRDRGLGANVLTF.

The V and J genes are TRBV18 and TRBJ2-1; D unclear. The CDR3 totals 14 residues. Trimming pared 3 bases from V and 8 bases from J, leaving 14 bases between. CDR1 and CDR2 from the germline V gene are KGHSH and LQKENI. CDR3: CASSPPTGVDEQFF. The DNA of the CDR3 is TGTGCCAGCTCACCCCCGACGGGTGTAGATGAGCAGTTCTTC.

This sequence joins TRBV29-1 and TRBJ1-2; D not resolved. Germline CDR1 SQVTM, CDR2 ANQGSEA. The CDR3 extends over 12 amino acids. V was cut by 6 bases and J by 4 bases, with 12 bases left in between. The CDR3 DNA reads TGCAGCGTCCGGAGGCAGTTCTATGGCTACACCTTC. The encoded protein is CSVRRQFYGYTF.

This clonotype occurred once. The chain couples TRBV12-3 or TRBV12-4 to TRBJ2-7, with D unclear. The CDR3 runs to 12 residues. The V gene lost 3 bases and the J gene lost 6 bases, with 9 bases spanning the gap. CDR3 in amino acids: CASSFVAGEQYF. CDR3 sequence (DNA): TGTGCCAGCAGTTTTGTGGCTGGCGAGCAGTACTTC.

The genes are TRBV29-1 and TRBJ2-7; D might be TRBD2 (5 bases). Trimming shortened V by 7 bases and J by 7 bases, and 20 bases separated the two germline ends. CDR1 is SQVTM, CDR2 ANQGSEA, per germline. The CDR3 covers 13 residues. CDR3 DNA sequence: TGCAGCGCCAATACGGGGTCGGGAAGTGAGCAGTACTTC. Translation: CSANTGSGSEQYF.

This CDR3 reads CASSLEVGLTNEQFF. CDR3 sequence (DNA): TGTGCCAGCAGCTTAGAGGTTGGGCTGACCAATGAGCAGTTCTTC. The chain is built from TRBV7-9 and TRBJ2-1, with unresolved D. The CDR3 totals 15 residues. Germline CDR1 and CDR2: SEHNR and FQNEAQ (reference sequence). Trimming pared 1 base from V and 6 bases from J, leaving 13 bases between. The whole variable domain, remainder taken from reference TRBV7-9 and TRBJ2-1, is DTGVSQNPRHKITKRGQNVTFRCDPISEHNRLYWYRQTLGQGPEFLTYFQNEAQLEKSRLLSDRFSAERPKGSFSTLEIQRTEQGDSAMYLCASSLEVGLTNEQFFGPGTRLTVL.

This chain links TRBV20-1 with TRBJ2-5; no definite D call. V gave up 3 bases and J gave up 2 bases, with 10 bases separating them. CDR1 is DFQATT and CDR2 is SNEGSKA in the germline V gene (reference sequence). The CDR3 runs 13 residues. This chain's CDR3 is CSARVTDQETQYF. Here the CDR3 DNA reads TGCAGTGCTAGGGTCACAGATCAAGAGACCCAGTACTTC.

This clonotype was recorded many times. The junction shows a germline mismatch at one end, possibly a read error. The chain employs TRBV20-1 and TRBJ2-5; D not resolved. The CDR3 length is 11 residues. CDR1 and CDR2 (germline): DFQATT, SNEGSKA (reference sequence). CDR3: CSTEYQETQYF. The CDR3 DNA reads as TGTAGTACTGAGTACCAAGAGACCCAGTACTTC.

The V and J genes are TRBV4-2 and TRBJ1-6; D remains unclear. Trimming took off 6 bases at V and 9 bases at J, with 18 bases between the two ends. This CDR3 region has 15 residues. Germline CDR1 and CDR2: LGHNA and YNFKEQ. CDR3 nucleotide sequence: TGTGCCAGCAGGAGCTCCGGCCCCTTGGCTTCACCCCTCCACTTT. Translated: CASRSSGPLASPLHF.

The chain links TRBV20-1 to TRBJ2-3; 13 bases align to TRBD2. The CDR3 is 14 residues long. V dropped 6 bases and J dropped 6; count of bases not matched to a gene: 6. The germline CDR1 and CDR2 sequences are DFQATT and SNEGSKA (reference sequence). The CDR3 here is CSATGLAGKDTQYF. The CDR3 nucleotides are TGCAGTGCGACGGGACTAGCGGGGAAGGATACGCAGTATTTT.

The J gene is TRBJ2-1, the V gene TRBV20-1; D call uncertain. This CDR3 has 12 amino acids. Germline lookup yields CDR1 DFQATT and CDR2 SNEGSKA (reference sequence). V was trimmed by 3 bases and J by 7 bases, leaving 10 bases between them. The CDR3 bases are TGCAGTGCTAGTTTCGTCGGGAATGAGCAGTTCTTC. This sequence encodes CSASFVGNEQFF.

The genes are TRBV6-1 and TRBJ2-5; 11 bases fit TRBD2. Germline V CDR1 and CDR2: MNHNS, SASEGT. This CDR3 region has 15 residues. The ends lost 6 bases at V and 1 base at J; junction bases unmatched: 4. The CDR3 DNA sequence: TGTGCCAGCAGGACTGGACTAGCGGGCCAAGAGACCCAGTACTTC. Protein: CASRTGLAGQETQYF.

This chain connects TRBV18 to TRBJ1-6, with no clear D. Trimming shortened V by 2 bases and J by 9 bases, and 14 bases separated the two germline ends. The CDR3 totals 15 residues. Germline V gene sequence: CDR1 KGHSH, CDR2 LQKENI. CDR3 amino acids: CASSPESQASSPLHF. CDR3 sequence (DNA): TGTGCCAGCTCACCAGAATCGCAGGCAAGTTCACCCCTCCACTTT.

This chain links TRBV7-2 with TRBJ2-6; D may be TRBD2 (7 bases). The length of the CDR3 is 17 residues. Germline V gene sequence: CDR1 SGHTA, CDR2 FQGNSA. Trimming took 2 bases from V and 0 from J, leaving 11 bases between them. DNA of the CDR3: TGTGCCAGCAGCTTAAACGGGGGGCCCTCTGGGGCCAACGTCCTGACTTTC. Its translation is CASSLNGGPSGANVLTF.

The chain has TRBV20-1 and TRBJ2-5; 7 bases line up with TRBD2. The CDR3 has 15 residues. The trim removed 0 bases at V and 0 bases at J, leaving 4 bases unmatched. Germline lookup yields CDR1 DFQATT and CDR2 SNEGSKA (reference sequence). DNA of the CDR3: TGCAGTGCTAGAGAGTCGGGAGGTTACCAAGAGACCCAGTACTTC. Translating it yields CSARESGGYQETQYF.

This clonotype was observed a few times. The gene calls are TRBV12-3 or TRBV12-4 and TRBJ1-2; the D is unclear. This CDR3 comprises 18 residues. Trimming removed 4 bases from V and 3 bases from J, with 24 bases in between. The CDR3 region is CASSYALQDVAQYYGYTF. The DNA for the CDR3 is TGTGCCAGCAGTTACGCACTCCAGGACGTTGCACAGTACTATGGCTACACCTTC.

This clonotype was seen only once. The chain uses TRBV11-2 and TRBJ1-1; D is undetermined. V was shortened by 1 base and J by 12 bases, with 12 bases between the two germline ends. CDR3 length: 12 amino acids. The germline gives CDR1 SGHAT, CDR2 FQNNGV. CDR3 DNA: TGTGCCAGCAGCTTAGTGGCAAGAGAAACTTTCTTT. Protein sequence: CASSLVARETFF.

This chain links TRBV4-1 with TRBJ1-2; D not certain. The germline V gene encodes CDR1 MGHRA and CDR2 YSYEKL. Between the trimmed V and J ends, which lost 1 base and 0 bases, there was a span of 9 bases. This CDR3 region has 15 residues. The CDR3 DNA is TGCGCCAGCAGCCAAGGGACGGAAACTAACTATGGCTACACCTTC. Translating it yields CASSQGTETNYGYTF.

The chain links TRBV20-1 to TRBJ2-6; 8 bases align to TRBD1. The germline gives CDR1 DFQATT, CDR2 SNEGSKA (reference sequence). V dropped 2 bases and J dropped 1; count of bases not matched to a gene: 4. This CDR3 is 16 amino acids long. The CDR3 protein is CSARYQGASGANVLTF. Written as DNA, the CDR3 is TGCAGTGCTAGATATCAGGGGGCATCTGGGGCCAACGTCCTGACTTTC.

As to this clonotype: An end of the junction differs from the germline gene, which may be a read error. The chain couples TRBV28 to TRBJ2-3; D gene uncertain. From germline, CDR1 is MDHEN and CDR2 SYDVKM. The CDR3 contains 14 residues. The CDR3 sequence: CASSLTQSTETQYF. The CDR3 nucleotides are TGTGCCAGCAGTTTAACCCAGAGCACAGAGACGCAGTATTTT.

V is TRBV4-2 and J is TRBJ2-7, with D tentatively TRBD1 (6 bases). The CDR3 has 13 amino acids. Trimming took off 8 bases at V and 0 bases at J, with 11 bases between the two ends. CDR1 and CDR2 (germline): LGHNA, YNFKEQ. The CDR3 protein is CASRDTVSYEQYF. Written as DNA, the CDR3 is TGTGCCAGCCGGGACACTGTCTCCTACGAGCAGTACTTC.

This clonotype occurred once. This CDR3 reads CASSLLHHEQYF. For the CDR3, the DNA is TGTGCCAGCAGTTTATTGCACCACGAGCAGTACTTC. The V gene is TRBV12-3 or TRBV12-4, the J gene TRBJ2-7; D is unclear. V lost 2 bases, J lost 5 bases, and 7 bases lay in between. The CDR3 runs 12 residues.

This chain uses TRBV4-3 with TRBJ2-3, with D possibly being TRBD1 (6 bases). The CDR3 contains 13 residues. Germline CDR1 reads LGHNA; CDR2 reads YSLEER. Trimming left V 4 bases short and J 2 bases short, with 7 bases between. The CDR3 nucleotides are TGCGCCAGCAGCCGGACAGACACAGATACGCAGTATTTT. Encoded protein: CASSRTDTDTQYF.

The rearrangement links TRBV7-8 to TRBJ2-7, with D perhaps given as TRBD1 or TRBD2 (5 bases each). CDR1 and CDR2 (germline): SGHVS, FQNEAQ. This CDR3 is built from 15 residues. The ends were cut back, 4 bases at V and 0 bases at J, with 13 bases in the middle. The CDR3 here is CASSSSQGPSYEQYF. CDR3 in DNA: TGTGCCAGCAGCTCATCCCAGGGACCCTCCTACGAGCAGTACTTC.